The next 2 T cell receptor beta chains were all read from a single sample in a study of early T cells in non-severe SARS-CoV-2 infection. TCRdb re-analysed the 5' RACE reads in MiXCR, keeping a single row per CDR3 protein. The sample has about 26,000 distinct CDR3 sequences; approximately 4.8% are singletons. The sequenced material came from whole blood. These TCRs come from an adult who was a healthcare worker with PCR-confirmed SARS-CoV-2 infection or an uninfected control (not recorded which).

This clonotype was recorded at least ten times. The chain combines TRBV7-6 with TRBJ2-3; 7 nucleotides line up with TRBD2. Germline values: CDR1 SGHVS, CDR2 FNYEAQ. This CDR3 is 15 amino acids long. The V gene end was trimmed by 0 bases and the J gene end by 0 bases; junction bases not matched to a gene: 0. The CDR3 coding sequence is TGTGCCAGCAGCTTAGCGGGGGGGAGCACAGATACGCAGTATTTT. Protein sequence: CASSLAGGSTDTQYF.

The V call is TRBV19, the J call TRBJ1-1, with D tentatively TRBD1 (6 bases). CDR3 length: 14 residues. Trimming removed 5 bases from V and 1 base from J, with 11 bases in between. CDR1 and CDR2 from the germline V gene are LNHDA and SQIVND (reference sequence). CDR3 DNA: TGTGCCAGTAGTCCGCAGGGGTCGAACACTGAAGCTTTCTTT. Its protein product is CASSPQGSNTEAFF.